Given below is one TCR beta chain in context. TCRdb keeps only in-frame clones here, not all; method: immunoSEQ multiplex PCR. The sample consists of approximately 150,000 clones, 65% to 90% of them appearing once. This sample is part of a study of blood T cell repertoires in COVID-19. The germline gives CDR1 SGDLS, CDR2 YYNGEE. Trimming cost V 4 bases and J 0 bases, with 13 bases left between them. CDR3 size: 15 residues. The genes are TRBV9 and TRBJ1-1; weak D call: TRBD1 (6 bases). Material for sequencing was peripheral blood. The TCR was taken from a woman aged 45 to 65 in a cohort sampled during active or convalescent COVID-19. CDR3 sequence: CASSPGQIMNTEAFF. DNA of the CDR3: TGTGCCAGCAGCCCGGGACAAATTATGAACACTGAAGCTTTCTTT.